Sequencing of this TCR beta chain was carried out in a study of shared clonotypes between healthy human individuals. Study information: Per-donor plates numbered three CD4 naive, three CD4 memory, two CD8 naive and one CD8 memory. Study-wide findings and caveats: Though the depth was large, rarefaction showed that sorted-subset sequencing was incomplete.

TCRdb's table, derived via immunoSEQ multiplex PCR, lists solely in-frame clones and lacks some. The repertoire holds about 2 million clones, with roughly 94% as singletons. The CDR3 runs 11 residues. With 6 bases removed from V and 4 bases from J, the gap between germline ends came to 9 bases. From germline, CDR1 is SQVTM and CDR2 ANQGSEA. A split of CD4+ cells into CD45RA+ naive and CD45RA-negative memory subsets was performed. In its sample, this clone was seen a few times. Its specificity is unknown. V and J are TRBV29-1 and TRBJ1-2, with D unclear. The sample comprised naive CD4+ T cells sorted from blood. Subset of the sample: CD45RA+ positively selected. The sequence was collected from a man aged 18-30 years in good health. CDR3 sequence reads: CSVLASYGYTF. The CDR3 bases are TGCAGCGTGTTAGCAAGCTATGGCTACACCTTC.